This TCR beta chain was found in a study of glioma-infiltrating T cells. Using RNA template, CDR3s of TCR alpha and beta were amplified with iRepertoire arm-PCR. TCRdb fed the multiplex PCR reads into MiXCR, producing one record per CDR3 protein. The data contain about 190,000 distinct CDR3 sequences, approximately 30% of them singletons. This clonotype was seen ten or more times. Unmatched junction bases numbered 10, after V lost 5 bases and J lost 6 bases. The CDR3 runs 15 residues. Germline V gene data show CDR1 as MDHEN and CDR2 as SYDVKM. This clonotype was obtained from a human donor with low-grade glioma or glioblastoma, undergoing nonglioma brain surgery, or in good health (not recorded which). Sequencing was performed on glioma tissue, nonneoplastic brain tissue, or PBMCs (not recorded which). The chain employs TRBV28 and TRBJ2-3, with 8 bases identical to TRBD1. The CDR3 is CASSERAGGSDTQYF. CDR3 DNA: TGTGCCAGCAGTGAAAGGGCAGGGGGCTCGGATACGCAGTATTTT.